The 7 T cell receptor beta chains in this list originate from one sample, sequenced in a study of CD8+ T cells in alopecia areata. Following RNA extraction, reverse transcription yielded cDNA that acted as the sequencing template. Repertoires were generated with immunoSEQ multiplex PCR, while TCRdb's copy carries only in-frame clones and drops some. The sample records over 120,000 clones, around 58% being singletons. Sequenced here: CD4+ T cells sorted from blood, sampled at week 0. Every receptor here comes from a human donor with alopecia areata.

This clone was counted only a few times. V usage is TRBV30 and J usage is TRBJ1-2, with 8 bases identical to TRBD1. Trimming at V came to 1 base and at J to 5 bases, leaving 3 bases not matched to a gene. Germline V lookup: CDR1 GTSNPN, CDR2 SVGIG (reference sequence). CDR3 length: 13 amino acids. CDR3 protein: CAWSGQGFYGYTF. The DNA of the CDR3 is TGTGCCTGGAGTGGACAGGGGTTTTATGGCTACACCTTC.

The gene calls are TRBV4-1 and TRBJ1-2, with a weak D call TRBD1 (6 bases). Trimming left V 0 bases short and J 5 bases short, with 19 bases between. Germline assignment: CDR1 MGHRA and CDR2 YSYEKL. CDR3 length: 17 amino acids. DNA for the CDR3: TGCGCCAGCAGCCAAGAACGTTCGGTAACAGGGAGATATGGCTACACCTTC. Translating it yields CASSQERSVTGRYGYTF.

This clone was counted between two and nine times. The chain joins TRBV10-3 to TRBJ1-1; D is unclear. The CDR3 covers 12 residues. V was clipped by 3 bases and J by 3 bases, with 5 bases between them. Germline loops: CDR1 ENHRY, CDR2 SYGVKD. The CDR3 DNA is TGTGCCATCAGTGAAGGGTACACTGAAGCTTTCTTT. It translates to CAISEGYTEAFF.

In nucleotides, the CDR3 is TGTGCCAGCAGCTTAGCAGGTCGCGGCGGTAGCTCCTACGAGCAGTACTTC. As protein: CASSLAGRGGSSYEQYF. The rearrangement uses TRBV7-6 and TRBJ2-7; no firm D call. Per germline, CDR1 SGHVS and CDR2 FNYEAQ. This CDR3 has 17 amino acids. V shed 0 bases and J shed 0 bases, with 15 bases lying between them.

The rearrangement uses TRBV7-6 and TRBJ2-3, with 8 bases matching TRBD2. This CDR3 region has 14 residues. Germline values: CDR1 SGHVS, CDR2 FNYEAQ. V lost 8 bases to trimming and J lost 1 base; unmatched junction nucleotides: 5. DNA of the CDR3: TGTGCCAGCTCCGCGGGGGGAGGCACAGATACGCAGTATTTT. The encoded protein is CASSAGGGTDTQYF.

The rearrangement links TRBV27 to TRBJ2-6; 7 bases match TRBD2. CDR1 is MNHEY, CDR2 SMNVEV, per germline (reference sequence). Trimming took 8 bases from V and 1 from J; bases not matched to a gene: 5. This CDR3 comprises 15 residues. The chain's CDR3 is CASSSGGSGANVLTF. For the CDR3, the DNA is TGTGCCAGCTCTTCGGGGGGATCTGGGGCCAACGTCCTGACTTTC.

The gene calls are TRBV30 and TRBJ1-2, with D possibly matching TRBD1 (6 bases). Trimming took off 3 bases at V and 3 bases at J, with 11 bases between the two ends. This CDR3 comprises 13 residues. CDR1 and CDR2 (germline): GTSNPN, SVGIG (reference sequence). The CDR3 sequence: CAWRETGYYGYTF. The CDR3 DNA is TGTGCCTGGAGGGAGACAGGATACTATGGCTACACCTTC.